This T cell receptor beta chain comes out of a study of shared clonotypes between healthy human individuals. Study observations and caveats: Naive subsets generally had larger estimated richness than memory subsets.

Concerning this clone itself: The antigen remains unidentified.

The CDR3 extends over 15 amino acids. V lost 2 bases, J lost 5 bases, and 13 bases lay in between. From germline, CDR1 is LGHNA and CDR2 YNFKEQ. The data were produced by immunoSEQ multiplex PCR, yet TCRdb's version contains in-frame clones alone and is incomplete. This repertoire shows about 2.4 million clones, 90% to 95% found once; its top ten account for about 0.34%. There were no recent acute infections or vaccinations among the donors, who were healthy HIV-negative adults. The clonotype comes from a man between 18 and 29 years old in good health. Some clones in this sample may be carry-over from other donors' samples. The rearrangement links TRBV4-2 to TRBJ2-1; no reliable D call. The material sequenced was naive CD4+ T cells from PBMCs. The subset here: CD45RA+ positively selected. The CDR3 protein is CASSQQTRGHNEQFF. The CDR3, as DNA: TGTGCCAGCAGCCAACAAACCCGAGGCCACAATGAGCAGTTCTTC.